The 21 T cell receptor beta chains below were found in one sample sequenced in a study of blood T cell repertoires in COVID-19. TCRdb's table, derived via immunoSEQ multiplex PCR, lists solely in-frame clones and lacks some. This sample has 300,000 to 450,000 clones, with around 87% found just once. Sequencing input: peripheral blood. These receptors were taken from a human donor in a cohort sampled during active COVID-19.

The J gene is TRBJ2-7, the V gene TRBV18, with TRBD1 identical over 7 bases. Germline V gene sequence: CDR1 KGHSH, CDR2 LQKENI. The CDR3 length is 15 residues. V lost 6 bases, J lost 2 bases, and 10 bases stayed unmatched. For the CDR3, the DNA is TGTGCCAGCTCCCTACAGGGGCCACCCACCTACGAGCAGTACTTC. Its protein product is CASSLQGPPTYEQYF. Drawing the rest from reference TRBV18 and TRBJ2-7, the complete variable domain is NAGVMQNPRHLVRRRGQEARLRCSPMKGHSHVYWYRQLPEEGLKFMVYLQKENIIDESGMPKERFSAEFPKEGPSILRIQQVVRGDSAAYFCASSLQGPPTYEQYFGPGTRLTVT.

This chain connects TRBV7-3 to TRBJ1-2; 8 bases are shared with TRBD1. The CDR3 has 15 amino acids. Trimming removed 7 bases from V and 5 bases from J; junction bases left unmatched: 12. Germline V gives CDR1 SGHTA, CDR2 FQGTGA. This chain's CDR3 is CASTLGPGQEYGYTF. CDR3 in DNA: TGTGCCAGCACCCTAGGACCGGGACAGGAATATGGCTACACCTTC.

The CDR3 is CASSLTRRGYSNQPQHF. CDR3 DNA: TGTGCCAGCAGTCTTACGCGACGGGGATATAGCAATCAGCCCCAGCATTTT. The rearrangement joins TRBV6-6 to TRBJ1-5; no clear D. CDR3 size: 17 residues. Trimming shortened V by 5 bases and J by 0 bases, and 17 bases separated the two germline ends. CDR1 is MNHNY, CDR2 SVGAGI, per germline (reference sequence).

This clone was seen many times. The chain uses TRBV2 and TRBJ2-3, with TRBD2 matching 8 bases. Trimming took 7 bases from V and 6 from J; bases not matched to a gene: 12. In germline, CDR1 is SNHLY, CDR2 FYNNEI. The CDR3 contains 15 residues. The CDR3 nucleotides read TGTGCCAGCACACCCTTCACCGTAGCGGGGGATACGCAGTATTTT. Encoded protein: CASTPFTVAGDTQYF.

The chain combines TRBV5-1 with TRBJ2-7, with 7 nucleotides matching TRBD1. Trimming removed 4 bases from V and 2 bases from J; junction bases left unmatched: 6. CDR1 and CDR2 from the germline V gene are SGHRS and YFSETQ. The CDR3 covers 14 residues. The CDR3 region is CASSRYRGAYEQYF. The CDR3 DNA reads as TGCGCCAGCAGCCGGTACAGGGGAGCCTACGAGCAGTACTTC.

The chain is built from TRBV7-3 and TRBJ2-3; no clear D. Per the germline V gene, CDR1 is SGHTA and CDR2 is FQGTGA. The CDR3 extends over 14 amino acids. V was clipped by 2 bases and J by 2 bases, with 8 bases between them. The CDR3 loop is CASSLRVNTDTQYF. The CDR3, as DNA: TGTGCCAGCAGCTTACGGGTAAACACAGATACGCAGTATTTT. Combining the CDR3 with reference TRBV7-3 and TRBJ2-3 gives the whole variable domain GAGVSQTPSNKVTEKGKYVELRCDPISGHTALYWYRQSLGQGPEFLIYFQGTGAADDSGLPNDRFFAVRPEGSVSTLKIQRTERGDSAVYLCASSLRVNTDTQYFGPGTRLTVL.

The rearrangement uses TRBV9 and TRBJ2-7; 7 bases are shared with TRBD1. Losses at the gene ends were 4 bases for V and 2 bases for J; bases not matched to a gene: 12. The CDR3 sequence is 16 residues long. Looked up from germline, CDR1 is SGDLS and CDR2 is YYNGEE. This chain's CDR3 is CASSPSLGTEAYEQYF. Here the CDR3 DNA reads TGTGCCAGCAGCCCCTCCCTCGGGACAGAGGCCTACGAGCAGTACTTC.

This sequence joins TRBV18 and TRBJ2-2; possible D gene TRBD1, 6 bases. CDR3 size: 13 residues. Germline V CDR1 and CDR2: KGHSH, LQKENI. Trimming shortened V by 6 bases and J by 6 bases, and 11 bases separated the two germline ends. Here the CDR3 reads CASSTGSSGELFF. The CDR3 nucleotides are TGTGCCAGCTCCACAGGGTCCTCCGGGGAGCTGTTTTTT.

This chain links TRBV15 with TRBJ2-4, with D perhaps TRBD1 (5 bases). The V end lost 4 bases, the J end lost 6 bases, and 22 bases lay between the germline ends. CDR1 LNHNV and CDR2 YYDKDF come from the germline V gene (reference sequence). The CDR3 spans 17 residues. The CDR3 coding sequence is TGTGCCACCAGCATAGCTTACAGGTTACCTTTGGGAAACATTCAGTACTTC. This translates into CATSIAYRLPLGNIQYF.

CDR3 nucleotides: TGCGCCAGCAGCCAACCCCTAGCCCATGAGCAGTTCTTC. This sequence encodes CASSQPLAHEQFF. The chain uses TRBV4-1 and TRBJ2-1; maybe TRBD2 (5 bases). The CDR3 runs to 13 residues. Trimming left V 2 bases short and J 8 bases short, with 10 bases between. CDR1 and CDR2 (germline): MGHRA, YSYEKL.

The chain employs TRBV3-1 (or the pseudogene TRBV3-2) and TRBJ2-1, with 7 bases aligning to TRBD1. The CDR3 is 17 amino acids. Germline-derived CDR1 and CDR2 are LGHDT and YNNKEL (reference sequence). Losses at the gene ends were 0 bases for V and 0 bases for J; bases not matched to a gene: 5. The CDR3 protein is CASSQEGTASSYNEQFF. Here the CDR3 DNA reads TGTGCCAGCAGCCAAGAGGGGACAGCGAGCTCCTACAATGAGCAGTTCTTC.

The chain combines TRBV19 with TRBJ1-3; no clear D gene. The V gene lost 10 bases and the J gene lost 4 bases, with 23 bases spanning the gap. The CDR3 sequence is 16 residues long. Looked up from germline, CDR1 is LNHDA and CDR2 is SQIVND (reference sequence). The CDR3 loop is CAISRAVDYSGNTIYF. In DNA form, the CDR3 reads TGTGCCATCTCCCGGGCCGTGGACTACAGCGGAAACACCATATATTTT.

The genes are TRBV5-1 and TRBJ1-1; D gene unclear. V shed 0 bases and J shed 3 bases, with 12 bases lying between them. The germline V gene encodes CDR1 SGHRS and CDR2 YFSETQ. This CDR3 region has 15 residues. The CDR3 loop is CASSLDPGPDTEAFF. CDR3 in DNA: TGCGCCAGCAGCTTGGACCCAGGCCCCGACACTGAAGCTTTCTTT.

The chain couples TRBV28 to TRBJ1-5; D gene unclear. The germline V and J ends were trimmed by 5 bases and 4 bases, with 12 bases remaining between them. Germline V lookup: CDR1 MDHEN, CDR2 SYDVKM. The CDR3 loop spans 14 amino acids. The CDR3 loop is CASSRLNRNQPQHF. The DNA for the CDR3 is TGTGCCAGCAGTCGGCTGAACAGAAATCAGCCCCAGCATTTT.

The genes are TRBV30 and TRBJ1-2; TRBD1 matches 7 bases. In germline, CDR1 is GTSNPN, CDR2 SVGIG (reference sequence). V shed 3 bases, J shed 5 bases, and the junction held 9 bases outside the gene matches. CDR3 length: 14 residues. In nucleotides, the CDR3 is TGTGCCTGGAGCTTTGACAGGGCTAGTTATGGCTACACCTTC. This sequence encodes CAWSFDRASYGYTF.

This chain uses TRBV15 with TRBJ2-7; 9 bases line up with TRBD2. With 0 bases clipped from V and 1 base from J, the junction kept 1 base outside the gene matches. Looked up from germline, CDR1 is LNHNV and CDR2 is YYDKDF (reference sequence). This CDR3 spans 15 amino acids. The CDR3 bases are TGTGCCACCAGCAGAGATAGCGGGGGTTCCTACGAGCAGTACTTC. The encoded protein is CATSRDSGGSYEQYF.

In this sample, this clone turned up once. This CDR3 reads CATAGQYEQYF. The CDR3 DNA sequence: TGTGCCACCGCGGGGCAGTACGAGCAGTACTTC. The chain has TRBV10-3 and TRBJ2-7, with a possible D match to TRBD2 (6 bases). Deletions cut 10 bases from V and 4 bases from J, with 11 bases between. The germline V gene encodes CDR1 ENHRY and CDR2 SYGVKD. This CDR3 is 11 amino acids long.

V and J are TRBV4-1 and TRBJ2-2; D may be TRBD2 (6 bases). The CDR3 sequence is 16 residues long. Germline CDR1 and CDR2: MGHRA and YSYEKL. Trimming left V 4 bases short and J 6 bases short, with 18 bases between. DNA for the CDR3: TGCGCCAGCAGCCCACCTGGGGGGATCGTGTCCGGGGAGCTGTTTTTT. This gives the protein CASSPPGGIVSGELFF.

The chain combines TRBV12-3 or TRBV12-4 with TRBJ1-2, with D perhaps TRBD1 (5 bases). Trimming removed 6 bases at V and 13 bases at J, with 18 bases between. This CDR3 has 12 amino acids. CDR3 in amino acids: CASSTTLGGRTF. The CDR3 DNA follows: TGTGCCAGCAGCACCACATTGGGGGGACGCACCTTC.

V usage is TRBV19 and J usage is TRBJ1-5; 8 bases are shared with TRBD1. The V segment lost 4 bases and the J segment 4 bases; nucleotides outside the gene matches: 6. Germline V gene data show CDR1 as LNHDA and CDR2 as SQIVND (reference sequence). The CDR3 totals 15 residues. The CDR3 coding sequence is TGTGCCAGTAGTACCGGGACAGGACTGAATCAGCCCCAGCATTTT. Its protein is CASSTGTGLNQPQHF.

This clone has a handful of counts. This chain uses TRBV27 with TRBJ1-4, with D unresolved. Trimming removed 5 bases from V and 5 bases from J, with 9 bases in between. CDR1 and CDR2 from the germline V gene are MNHEY and SMNVEV (reference sequence). CDR3 length: 13 residues. DNA of the CDR3: TGTGCCAGCAGTACCTACAGAAATGAAAAACTGTTTTTT. Its translation is CASSTYRNEKLFF.